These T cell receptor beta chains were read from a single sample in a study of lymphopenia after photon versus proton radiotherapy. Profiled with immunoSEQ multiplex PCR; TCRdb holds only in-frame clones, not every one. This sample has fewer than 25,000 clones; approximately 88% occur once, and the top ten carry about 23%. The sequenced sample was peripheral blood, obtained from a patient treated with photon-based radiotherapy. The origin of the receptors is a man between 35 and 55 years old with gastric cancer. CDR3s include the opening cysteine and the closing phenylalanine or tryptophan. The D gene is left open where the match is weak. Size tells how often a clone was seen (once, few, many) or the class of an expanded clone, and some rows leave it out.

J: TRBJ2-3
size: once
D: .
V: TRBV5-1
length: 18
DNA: TGCGCCAGCAGCTTGGGCCTCGGGACTCGGGGTGGTACAGATACGCAGTATTTT
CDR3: CASSLGLGTRGGTDTQYF

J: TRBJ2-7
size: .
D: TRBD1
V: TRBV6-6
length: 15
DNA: TGTGCCAGCAGTCCAACAGGGGGCGGATCCTACGAGCAGTACTTC
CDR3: CASSPTGGGSYEQYF

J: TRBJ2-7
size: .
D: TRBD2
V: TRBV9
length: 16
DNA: TGTGCCAGCAGCCCGGGGACTAGCGGTTCGACCTACGAGCAGTACTTC
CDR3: CASSPGTSGSTYEQYF

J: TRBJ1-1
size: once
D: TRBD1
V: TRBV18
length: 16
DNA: TGTGCCAGCTCACTAGCAATTGCCGGGACAGGGGTTGAGGCTTTCTTT
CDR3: CASSLAIAGTGVEAFF

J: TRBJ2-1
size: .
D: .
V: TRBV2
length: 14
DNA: TGTGCCAGCACGGGGGACGGGGCCTACAATGAGCAGTTCTTC
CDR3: CASTGDGAYNEQFF

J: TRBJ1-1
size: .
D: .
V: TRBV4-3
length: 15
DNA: TGCGCCAGCAGCCAAGACAGGTGGGCTGGCGCTGAAGCTTTCTTT
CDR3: CASSQDRWAGAEAFF

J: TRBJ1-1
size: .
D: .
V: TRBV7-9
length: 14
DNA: TGTGCCAGCAGCTTGAGCGACCAGACCCCTGAAGCTTTCTTT
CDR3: CASSLSDQTPEAFF

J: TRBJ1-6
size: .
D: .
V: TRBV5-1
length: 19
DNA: TGCGCCAGCAGCTTGGGATCGACAGGCCCGAGCTCCTATAATTCACCCCTCCACTTT
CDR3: CASSLGSTGPSSYNSPLHF

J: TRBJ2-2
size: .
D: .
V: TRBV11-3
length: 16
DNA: TGTGCCAGCAGCCCTTTGGGGGACACCAACACCGGGGAGCTGTTTTTT
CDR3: CASSPLGDTNTGELFF

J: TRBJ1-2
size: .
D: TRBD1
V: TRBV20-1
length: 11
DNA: TGCAGTGCAGGGGACAGTCCCCTCTACACCTTC
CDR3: CSAGDSPLYTF

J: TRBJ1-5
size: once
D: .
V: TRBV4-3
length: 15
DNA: TGCGCCAGCAGCCAAGCCCTCGGGCAGAACCAGCCCCAGCATTTT
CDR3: CASSQALGQNQPQHF

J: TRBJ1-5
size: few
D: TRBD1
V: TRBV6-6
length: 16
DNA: TGTGCCAGCAGAACGACAGGGGGCGCGATGAGTCAGCCCCAGCATTTT
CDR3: CASRTTGGAMSQPQHF

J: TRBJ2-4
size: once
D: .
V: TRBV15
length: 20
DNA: TGTGCCACCAGCAGACTTACCGGAGTTTGGAGCCCTTTAGCCAAAAACATTCAGTACTTC
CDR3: CATSRLTGVWSPLAKNIQYF

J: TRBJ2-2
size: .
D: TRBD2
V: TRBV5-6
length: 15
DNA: TGTGCCAGCAGCCCCTTACTAGCGCACACCGGGGAGCTGTTTTTT
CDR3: CASSPLLAHTGELFF

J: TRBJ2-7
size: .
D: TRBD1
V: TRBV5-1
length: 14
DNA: TGCGCCAGCAGTCTTCAGACAGGGTCCTACGAGCAGTACTTC
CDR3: CASSLQTGSYEQYF